The 19 T cell receptor beta chains presented below share a single source sample, sequenced in a study of T cell clonality in common variable immunodeficiency. Sequenced by immunoSEQ multiplex PCR; TCRdb stores in-frame clones only, minus some. The sample has under 45,000 clones, none seen only once. The sequencing input was peripheral blood mononuclear cells. The source is a person aged 18 to 69 in good health.

This clone was counted at least ten times. The read terminates 3 residues ahead of where the CDR3 ends, so the germline J gene completes it. The chain combines TRBV6-2 or TRBV6-3 with TRBJ2-5; D may match TRBD1 or TRBD2 (5 bases each). Germline assignment: CDR1 MNHEY and CDR2 SVGEGT. The CDR3 is made up of 15 amino acids. The V end lost 2 bases, the J end lost 3 bases, and 13 bases lay between the germline ends. The CDR3 DNA, read in part, is TGTGCCAGCAGTTACGAGGGGAGAGGAGAAGAGACC. Amino acid sequence: CASSYEGRGEET. The entire CDR3 sequence reads CASSYEGRGEETQYF.

This clone came up many times. The read ends 3 residues before the CDR3 terminus; that terminus is restored from the germline J gene. The chain joins TRBV5-1 to TRBJ1-2; D may be TRBD1 (6 bases). The CDR3 contains 13 residues. The germline CDR1 and CDR2 sequences are SGHRS and YFSETQ. With 4 bases removed from V and 0 bases from J, the gap between germline ends came to 7 bases. The CDR3 loop reads CASSRDTNYGYTF. The sequenced CDR3 bases are TGCGCCAGCAGCCGGGACACTAACTATGGC.

This clone was observed at least ten times. Sequencing ends 3 residues short of the CDR3 end; the germline J gene provides the rest. The gene calls are TRBV7-2 and TRBJ1-2; 8 bases agree with TRBD1. Germline CDR1 reads SGHTA; CDR2 reads FQGNSA. The CDR3 totals 14 residues. Unmatched junction bases numbered 9, after V lost 7 bases and J lost 5 bases. The covered CDR3 bases are TGTGCCAGCAACGCCGGGACAGGATTTTATGGC. Protein: CASNAGTGFYG. The whole CDR3 protein reads CASNAGTGFYGYTF.

This clone was seen many times. The part of the CDR3 DNA that was read is TGCAGTGCTAGACGCGGGGTTACCTACGAG. Its protein is CSARRGVTYE. In full, the CDR3 reads CSARRGVTYEQYF. The chain joins TRBV20-1 to TRBJ2-7, with D perhaps TRBD2 (6 bases). The CDR3 is cut off 3 residues early in the read; its end comes from the germline J gene. V gave up 2 bases and J gave up 2 bases, with 10 bases separating them. Per the germline V gene, CDR1 is DFQATT and CDR2 is SNEGSKA (reference sequence). CDR3 size: 13 residues.

This clone was seen at least ten times. Incomplete CDR3 DNA: TGTGCCAGTAGCACCGCCCCCAGGTACGAG. Its protein is CASSTAPRYE. The CDR3 in full is CASSTAPRYEQYF. The V call is TRBV19, the J call TRBJ2-7; D gene uncertain. The CDR3 end lies 3 residues beyond the end of the read and is filled in from the germline J gene. The germline V gene encodes CDR1 LNHDA and CDR2 SQIVND (reference sequence). CDR3 length: 13 amino acids. Trimming cost V 6 bases and J 4 bases, with 13 bases left between them.

This clone was found many times. With the read ending 3 residues before the CDR3 end, the germline J gene is used to fill in that end. The chain joins TRBV19 to TRBJ2-1; no clear D. Trimming took off 7 bases at V and 3 bases at J, with 10 bases between the two ends. The CDR3 has 13 amino acids. CDR1 and CDR2 from the germline V gene are LNHDA and SQIVND (reference sequence). The sequenced CDR3 bases are TGTGCCAGTAATCAGAATTTCTACAATGAG. Protein sequence: CASNQNFYNE. The entire CDR3 protein is CASNQNFYNEQFF.

This clone was counted many times. The read halts 3 residues ahead of the CDR3 end, with the missing end drawn from the germline J gene. The gene calls are TRBV7-6 and TRBJ2-5; the match to TRBD1 covers 7 bases. The CDR3 spans 13 residues. The V gene end was trimmed by 6 bases and the J gene end by 3 bases; junction bases not matched to a gene: 4. Germline V gene lookup returns CDR1 SGHVS and CDR2 FNYEAQ. Incomplete CDR3 DNA: TGTGCCAGCAGACAAGGGGGCGAAGAGACC. This gives the protein CASRQGGEET. The whole CDR3 reads CASRQGGEETQYF.

Ten or more counts support this clone. From the germline J gene comes the end of the CDR3, since the read stops 3 residues before it. This chain links TRBV19 with TRBJ2-2, with unresolved D. Germline CDR1 and CDR2: LNHDA and SQIVND (reference sequence). The CDR3 is made up of 12 amino acids. V lost 4 bases and J lost 6, with 6 bases in between. CDR3 in amino acids: CASSRRAGELFF. The DNA read from the CDR3 is TGTGCCAGTAGTAGACGGGCCGGGGAG. Variable domain in full (rest from reference TRBV19 and TRBJ2-2): DGGITQSPKYLFRKEGQNVTLSCEQNLNHDAMYWYRQDPGQGLRLIYYSQIVNDFQKGDIAEGYSVSREKKESFPLTVTSAQKNPTAFYLCASSRRAGELFFGEGSRLTVL.

The sample holds many counts of this clone. Read coverage stops 3 residues before the CDR3 terminus; the germline J gene supplies the remainder. The chain recombines TRBV4-2 with TRBJ2-1; no clear D. The germline gives CDR1 LGHNA, CDR2 YNFKEQ. The CDR3 covers 14 residues. Trimming stripped 0 bases from V and 1 base from J, with 4 bases between. CDR3 sequence reads: CASSQDLSYNEQFF. Partial CDR3 DNA: TGTGCCAGCAGCCAAGACCTGTCCTACAATGAG.

This clone was seen ten or more times. The missing CDR3 end, 3 residues past where the read stops, is filled in from the germline J gene. The gene calls are TRBV20-1 and TRBJ1-2; 9 bases line up with TRBD1. CDR3 length equals 14 residues. Trimming took 5 bases from V and 1 from J; bases not matched to a gene: 5. Per germline, CDR1 DFQATT and CDR2 SNEGSKA (reference sequence). CDR3 residues: CSARRQGVNYGYTF. The sequenced CDR3 bases are TGCAGTGCTCGTAGACAGGGGGTTAACTATGGC.

This clone was detected ten times or more. The read gets to within 3 residues of the CDR3 end, and the germline J gene fills in the rest. J is TRBJ1-4 and V is TRBV20-1; 8 nucleotides match TRBD1. V shed 6 bases, J shed 10 bases, and the junction held 16 bases outside the gene matches. This CDR3 region has 15 residues. Germline lookup yields CDR1 DFQATT and CDR2 SNEGSKA (reference sequence). The CDR3 loop is CSASPEQGVYGKLFF. The CDR3 DNA, read in part, is TGCAGTGCCTCTCCCGAACAGGGGGTTTATGGAAAA.

This clone was seen repeatedly, ten times or more. The CDR3 goes on 3 residues after the read ends, and that part is filled in from the germline J gene. This chain links TRBV2 with TRBJ2-1, with D maybe TRBD2 (6 bases). This CDR3 comprises 14 residues. The V and J ends lost 3 bases and 3 bases respectively, with 9 bases between them. Germline assignment: CDR1 SNHLY and CDR2 FYNNEI. CDR3 region: CASSETRFYNEQFF. The part of the CDR3 DNA that was read is TGTGCCAGCAGTGAGACTAGGTTCTACAATGAG.

Many counts were recorded for this clone. The read terminates 3 residues ahead of where the CDR3 ends, so the germline J gene completes it. The chain links TRBV6-4 to TRBJ2-3, with 7 bases lining up with TRBD2. Looked up from germline, CDR1 is MRHNA and CDR2 is SNTAGT. This CDR3 is built from 14 residues. V was clipped by 2 bases and J by 1 base; unmatched bases: 0. CDR3 residues: CASSDLAGTDTQYF. Partial CDR3 DNA: TGTGCCAGCAGTGACCTAGCGGGCACAGATACG.

Points on this clone: The read finishes 3 residues shy of the CDR3 end, and the germline J gene is used to complete it. V and J are TRBV6-2 or TRBV6-3 and TRBJ2-2, with D perhaps matching TRBD1 (6 bases). The CDR3 is 15 amino acids. CDR1 and CDR2 (germline): MNHEY, SVGEGT. Trimming removed 2 bases at V and 1 base at J, with 8 bases between. The CDR3 bases that were read are TGTGCCAGCAGTTACCAGGGACAGAACACCGGGGAG. Protein: CASSYQGQNTGE. The whole CDR3 sequence reads CASSYQGQNTGELFF.

This clone was seen at least ten times. The CDR3 end is not reached by the read, which stops 3 residues before it; the germline J gene fills it in. This chain connects TRBV7-6 to TRBJ2-1; possibly TRBD2 for D (6 bases). This CDR3 region has 14 residues. Germline CDR1 SGHVS, CDR2 FNYEAQ. V dropped 3 bases and J dropped 3 bases, with 9 bases sitting between them. Partial CDR3 DNA: TGTGCCAGCAGCTTTGCGGGAAACTACAATGAG. This gives the protein CASSFAGNYNE. The whole CDR3 sequence is CASSFAGNYNEQFF. Variable domain in full (rest from reference TRBV7-6 and TRBJ2-1): GAGVSQSPRYKVTKRGQDVALRCDPISGHVSLYWYRQALGQGPEFLTYFNYEAQQDKSGLPNDRFSAERPEGSISTLTIQRTEQRDSAMYRCASSFAGNYNEQFFGPGTRLTVL.

There are many counts of this clone. The read finishes 3 residues shy of the CDR3 end, and the germline J gene is used to complete it. This chain joins TRBV5-1 and TRBJ2-3; D might be TRBD1 (6 bases). The CDR3 contains 14 residues. Germline V lookup: CDR1 SGHRS, CDR2 YFSETQ. The V and J ends lost 0 bases and 5 bases respectively, with 10 bases between them. The CDR3 loop reads CASSLDRARDTQYF. The DNA read from the CDR3 is TGCGCCAGCAGCTTGGACAGGGCGAGAGATACG.

In its sample, this clone was seen many times. The CDR3 end falls 3 residues outside the read, so it is completed with the germline J gene. V gene TRBV4-1 combines with J gene TRBJ1-4; D gene ambiguous. CDR1 and CDR2 from the germline V gene are MGHRA and YSYEKL. This CDR3 contains 17 residues. The V end was cut by 1 base, the J end by 0 bases, with 12 bases between. The chain's CDR3 is CASSQGPWATTNEKLFF. CDR3 DNA (partial): TGCGCCAGCAGCCAAGGACCCTGGGCAACAACTAATGAAAAA.

This clone was found many times. The observed sequence ends 3 residues before the CDR3 terminus, with the missing tail filled in from the germline J gene. The chain uses TRBV5-1 and TRBJ1-2, with TRBD1 matching 7 bases. Germline values: CDR1 SGHRS, CDR2 YFSETQ. The CDR3 is made up of 17 amino acids. Trimming removed 4 bases from V and 4 bases from J; junction bases left unmatched: 16. CDR3 in amino acids: CASSQSFGTDRGYGYTF. Incomplete CDR3 DNA: TGCGCCAGCAGCCAGTCATTTGGGACAGATAGGGGCTATGGC.

This clone was counted at least ten times. The read falls 3 residues short of the CDR3 end, and the missing part is taken from the germline J gene. This chain links TRBV18 with TRBJ1-1; 8 bases align to TRBD1. The CDR3 extends over 14 amino acids. In germline, CDR1 is KGHSH, CDR2 LQKENI. CDR3 DNA, as far as it was read: TGTGCCAGCTCACCACGGGACAGGCCTGAGTGG. This gives the protein CASSPRDRPEW. The complete CDR3 reads CASSPRDRPEWAFF.